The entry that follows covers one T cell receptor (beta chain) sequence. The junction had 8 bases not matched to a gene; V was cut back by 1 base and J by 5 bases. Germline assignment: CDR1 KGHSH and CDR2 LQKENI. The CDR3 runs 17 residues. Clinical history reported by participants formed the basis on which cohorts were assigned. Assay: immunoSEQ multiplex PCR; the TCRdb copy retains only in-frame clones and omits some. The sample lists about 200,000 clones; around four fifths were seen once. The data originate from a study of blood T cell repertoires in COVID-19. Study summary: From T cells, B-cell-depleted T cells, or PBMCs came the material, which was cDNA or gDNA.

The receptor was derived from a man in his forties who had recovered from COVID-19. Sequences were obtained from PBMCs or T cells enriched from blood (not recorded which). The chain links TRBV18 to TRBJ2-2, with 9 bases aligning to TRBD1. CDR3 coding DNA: TGTGCCAGCTCACCACTATCGACAGGGGGAAGAACCGGGGAGCTGTTTTTT. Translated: CASSPLSTGGRTGELFF.